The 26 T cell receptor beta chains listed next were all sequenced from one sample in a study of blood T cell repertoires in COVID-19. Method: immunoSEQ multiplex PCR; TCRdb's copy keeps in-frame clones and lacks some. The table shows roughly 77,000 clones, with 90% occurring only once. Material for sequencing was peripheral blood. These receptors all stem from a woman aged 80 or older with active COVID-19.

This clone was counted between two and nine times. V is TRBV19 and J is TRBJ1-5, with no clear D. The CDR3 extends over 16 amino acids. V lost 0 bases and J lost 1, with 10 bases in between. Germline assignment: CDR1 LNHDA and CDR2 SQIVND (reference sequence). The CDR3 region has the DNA TGTGCCAGTAGTATAGAGAGGGTCTCGAGCAATCAGCCCCAGCATTTT. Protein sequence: CASSIERVSSNQPQHF.

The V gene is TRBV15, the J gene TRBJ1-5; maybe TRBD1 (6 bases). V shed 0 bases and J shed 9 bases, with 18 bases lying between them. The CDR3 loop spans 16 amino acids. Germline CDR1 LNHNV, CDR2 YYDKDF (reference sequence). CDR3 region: CATSRDAGGAGGPQHF. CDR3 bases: TGTGCCACCAGCAGAGACGCGGGGGGGGCCGGCGGGCCCCAGCATTTT.

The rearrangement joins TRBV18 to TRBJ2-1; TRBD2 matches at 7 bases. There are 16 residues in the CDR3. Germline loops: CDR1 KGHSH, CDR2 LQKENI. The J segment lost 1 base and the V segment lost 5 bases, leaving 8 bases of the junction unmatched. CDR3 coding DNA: TGTGCCAGCTCAGAAGGGACTACAGGATCCTACAATGAGCAGTTCTTC. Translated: CASSEGTTGSYNEQFF.

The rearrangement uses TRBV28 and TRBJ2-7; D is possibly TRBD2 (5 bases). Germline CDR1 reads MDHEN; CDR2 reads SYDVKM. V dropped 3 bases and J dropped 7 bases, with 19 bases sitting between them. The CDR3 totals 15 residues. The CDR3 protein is CASSLARRLKREQYF. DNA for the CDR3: TGTGCCAGCAGTTTGGCGCGACGTTTGAAGCGGGAGCAGTACTTC.

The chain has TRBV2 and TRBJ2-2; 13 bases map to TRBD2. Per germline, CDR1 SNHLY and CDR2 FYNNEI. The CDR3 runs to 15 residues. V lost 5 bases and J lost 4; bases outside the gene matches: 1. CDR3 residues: CASSRLAGGTGELFF. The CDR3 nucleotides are TGTGCCAGCAGTCGACTAGCGGGAGGCACCGGGGAGCTGTTTTTT.

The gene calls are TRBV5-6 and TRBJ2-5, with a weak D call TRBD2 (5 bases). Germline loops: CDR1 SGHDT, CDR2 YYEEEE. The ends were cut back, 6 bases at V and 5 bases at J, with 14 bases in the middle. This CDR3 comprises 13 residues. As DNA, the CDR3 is TGTGCCAGCACCCCCGGTGGCGGGGAGACCCAGTACTTC. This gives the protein CASTPGGGETQYF.

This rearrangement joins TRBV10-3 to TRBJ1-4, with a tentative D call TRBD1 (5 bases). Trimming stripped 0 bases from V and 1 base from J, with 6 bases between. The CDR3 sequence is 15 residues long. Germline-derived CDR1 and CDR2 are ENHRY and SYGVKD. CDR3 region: CAISESGGTNEKLFF. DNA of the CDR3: TGTGCCATCAGTGAGTCGGGGGGAACTAATGAAAAACTGTTTTTT.

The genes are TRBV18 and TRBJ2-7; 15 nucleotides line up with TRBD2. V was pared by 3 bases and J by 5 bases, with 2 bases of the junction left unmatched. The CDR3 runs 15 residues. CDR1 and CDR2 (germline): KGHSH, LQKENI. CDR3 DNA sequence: TGTGCCAGCTCACCCGGGACTAGCGGGGGGCACGAGCAGTACTTC. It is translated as CASSPGTSGGHEQYF.

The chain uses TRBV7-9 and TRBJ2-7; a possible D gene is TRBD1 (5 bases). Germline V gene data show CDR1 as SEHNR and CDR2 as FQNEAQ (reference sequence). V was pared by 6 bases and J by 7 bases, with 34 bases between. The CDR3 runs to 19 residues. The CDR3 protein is CASSPSLAQGAIPMGEQYF. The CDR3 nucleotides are TGTGCCAGCAGTCCAAGCTTAGCTCAAGGGGCGATACCGATGGGGGAGCAGTACTTC.

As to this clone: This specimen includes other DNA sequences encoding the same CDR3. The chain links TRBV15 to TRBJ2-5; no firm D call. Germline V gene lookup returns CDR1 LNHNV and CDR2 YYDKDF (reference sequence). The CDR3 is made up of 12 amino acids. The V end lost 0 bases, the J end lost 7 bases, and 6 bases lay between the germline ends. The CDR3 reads CATSRDRRTQYF. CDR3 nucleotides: TGTGCCACCAGCAGAGATCGGAGGACCCAGTACTTC.

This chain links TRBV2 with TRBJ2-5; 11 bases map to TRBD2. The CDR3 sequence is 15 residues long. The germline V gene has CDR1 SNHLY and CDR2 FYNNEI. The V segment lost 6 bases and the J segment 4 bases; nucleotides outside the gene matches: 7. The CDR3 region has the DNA TGTGCCAGCAGGATGACTAGCGGGATAGGAGAGACCCAGTACTTC. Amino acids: CASRMTSGIGETQYF.

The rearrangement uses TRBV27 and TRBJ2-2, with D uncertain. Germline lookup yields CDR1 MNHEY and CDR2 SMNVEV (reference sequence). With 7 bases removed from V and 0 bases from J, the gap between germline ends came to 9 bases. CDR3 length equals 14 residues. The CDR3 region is CASTPSANTGELFF. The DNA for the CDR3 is TGTGCCAGCACCCCCTCCGCGAACACCGGGGAGCTGTTTTTT.

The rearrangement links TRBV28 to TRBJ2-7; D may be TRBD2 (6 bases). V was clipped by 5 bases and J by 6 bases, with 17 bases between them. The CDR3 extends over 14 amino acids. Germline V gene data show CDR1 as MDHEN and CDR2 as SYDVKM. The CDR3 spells CASSPGGIFSEQYF. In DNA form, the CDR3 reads TGTGCCAGCAGTCCCGGAGGGATCTTCTCCGAGCAGTACTTC.

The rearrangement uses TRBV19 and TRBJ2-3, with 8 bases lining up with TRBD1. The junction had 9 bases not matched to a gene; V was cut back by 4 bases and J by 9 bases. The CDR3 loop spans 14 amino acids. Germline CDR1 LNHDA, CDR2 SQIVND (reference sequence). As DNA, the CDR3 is TGTGCCAGTAGTACACTCATCCGGACAGGGACGCAGTATTTT. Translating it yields CASSTLIRTGTQYF.

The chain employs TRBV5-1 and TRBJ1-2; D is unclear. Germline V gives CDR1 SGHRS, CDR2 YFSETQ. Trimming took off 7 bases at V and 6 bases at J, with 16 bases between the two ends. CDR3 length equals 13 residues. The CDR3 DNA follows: TGCGCCAGCTCGGGCGGGTTTATTAATGGCTACACCTTC. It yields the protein CASSGGFINGYTF.

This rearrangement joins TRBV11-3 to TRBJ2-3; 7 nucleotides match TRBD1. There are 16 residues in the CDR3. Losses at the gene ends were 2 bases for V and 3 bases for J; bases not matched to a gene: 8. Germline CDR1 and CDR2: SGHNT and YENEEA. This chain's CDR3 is CASSLFWTGGTDTQYF. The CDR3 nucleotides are TGTGCCAGCAGCTTATTCTGGACAGGCGGGACAGATACGCAGTATTTT.

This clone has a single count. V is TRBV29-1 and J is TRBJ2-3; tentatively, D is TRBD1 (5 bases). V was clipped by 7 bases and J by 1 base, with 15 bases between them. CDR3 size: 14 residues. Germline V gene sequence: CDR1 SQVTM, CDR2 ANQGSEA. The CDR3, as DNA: TGCAGCGCCCGGACACCGGTCGGCACAGATACGCAGTATTTT. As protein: CSARTPVGTDTQYF.

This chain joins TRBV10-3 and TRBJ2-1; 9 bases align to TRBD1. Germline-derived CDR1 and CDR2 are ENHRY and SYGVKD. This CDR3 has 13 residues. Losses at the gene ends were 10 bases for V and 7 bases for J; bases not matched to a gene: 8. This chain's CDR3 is CATQGANRNEQFF. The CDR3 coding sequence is TGTGCCACACAGGGGGCGAATAGGAATGAGCAGTTCTTC.

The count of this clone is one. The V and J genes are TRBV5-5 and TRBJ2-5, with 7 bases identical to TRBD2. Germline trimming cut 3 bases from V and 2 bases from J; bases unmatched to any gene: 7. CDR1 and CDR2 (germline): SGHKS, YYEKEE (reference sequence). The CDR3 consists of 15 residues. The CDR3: CASSYQAGTQETQYF. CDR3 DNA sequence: TGTGCCAGCAGCTACCAAGCGGGAACACAAGAGACCCAGTACTTC.

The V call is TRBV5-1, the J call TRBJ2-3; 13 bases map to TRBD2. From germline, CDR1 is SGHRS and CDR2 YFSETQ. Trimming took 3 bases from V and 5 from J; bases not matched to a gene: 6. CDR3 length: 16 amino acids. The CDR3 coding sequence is TGCGCCAGCAGCTCCCGGACTAGCGGGAGTGTAGATACGCAGTATTTT. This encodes CASSSRTSGSVDTQYF. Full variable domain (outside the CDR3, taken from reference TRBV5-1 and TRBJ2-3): KAGVTQTPRYLIKTRGQQVTLSCSPISGHRSVSWYQQTPGQGLQFLFEYFSETQRNKGNFPGRFSGRQFSNSRSEMNVSTLELGDSALYLCASSSRTSGSVDTQYFGPGTRLTVL.

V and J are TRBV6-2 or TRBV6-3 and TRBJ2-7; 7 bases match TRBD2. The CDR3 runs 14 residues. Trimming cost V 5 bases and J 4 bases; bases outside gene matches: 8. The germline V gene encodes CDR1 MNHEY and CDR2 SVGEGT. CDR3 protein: CASSSSGKRYEQYF. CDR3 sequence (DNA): TGTGCCAGCAGTAGCAGCGGGAAGAGGTACGAGCAGTACTTC.

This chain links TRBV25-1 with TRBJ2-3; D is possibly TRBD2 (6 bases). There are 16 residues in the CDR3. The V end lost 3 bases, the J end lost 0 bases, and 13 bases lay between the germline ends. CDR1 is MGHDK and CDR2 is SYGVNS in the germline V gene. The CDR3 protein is CASSDFAGTSTDTQYF. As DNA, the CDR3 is TGTGCCAGCAGTGATTTCGCGGGGACTAGCACAGATACGCAGTATTTT.

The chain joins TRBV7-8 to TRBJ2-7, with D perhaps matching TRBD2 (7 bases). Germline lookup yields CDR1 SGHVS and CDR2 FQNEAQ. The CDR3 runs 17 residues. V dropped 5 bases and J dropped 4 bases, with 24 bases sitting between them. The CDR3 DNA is TGTGCCAGCAGCAGGGAGGGGGAGACTAGTGTCTATTACGAGCAGTACTTC. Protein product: CASSREGETSVYYEQYF.

The CDR3 DNA reads TGTGCCAGCAGCCTGCTAGCTAGCACAGATACGCAGTATTTT. It yields the protein CASSLLASTDTQYF. V usage is TRBV3-1 (or the pseudogene TRBV3-2) and J usage is TRBJ2-3; TRBD2 might be the D (5 bases). V shed 4 bases and J shed 0 bases, with 8 bases lying between them. Germline V gene sequence: CDR1 LGHDT, CDR2 YNNKEL (reference sequence). The CDR3 runs to 14 residues.

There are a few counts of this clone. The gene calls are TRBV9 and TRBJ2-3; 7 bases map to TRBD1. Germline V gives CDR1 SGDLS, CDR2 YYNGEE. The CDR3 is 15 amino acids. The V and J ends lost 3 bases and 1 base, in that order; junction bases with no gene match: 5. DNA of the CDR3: TGTGCCAGCAGCGCCAGACAGGGAGGCACAGATACGCAGTATTTT. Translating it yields CASSARQGGTDTQYF.

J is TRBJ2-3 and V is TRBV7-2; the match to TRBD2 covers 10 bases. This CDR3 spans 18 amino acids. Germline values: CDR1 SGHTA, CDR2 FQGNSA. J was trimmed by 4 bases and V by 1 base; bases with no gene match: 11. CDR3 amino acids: CASSLVFRDLAGADTQYF. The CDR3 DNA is TGTGCCAGCAGCTTAGTATTTCGGGATCTAGCGGGAGCAGATACGCAGTATTTT.